This T cell receptor beta chain was captured in a study of beta chain features in type 1 diabetes. Via CD45RO/CCR7/CD25/CD127/CD95/CD27, cells of the CD4+ naive, central memory, regulatory and stem cell-like memory subsets were sorted. Every bit of the isolated RNA underwent reverse transcription, so sequencing read expressed TCRB transcripts. Sequenced by immunoSEQ multiplex PCR; TCRdb stores in-frame clones only, minus some. This table holds 600,000 to 650,000 clones, around a sixth found once. This clone was seen more than once but under ten times. The CDR3 contains 16 residues. The germline V gene encodes CDR1 SGHTA and CDR2 FQGTGA. V was trimmed by 5 bases and J by 6 bases, leaving 23 bases between them.

Input material: naive CD4+ T cells from blood. The chain carries TRBV7-3 and TRBJ2-7, with D maybe TRBD2 (6 bases). This receptor was obtained from a young man in good health. The CDR3 protein is CASSKGPGQRRAEQYF. The CDR3, as DNA: TGTGCCAGCAGCAAAGGACCGGGCCAAAGGAGGGCCGAGCAGTACTTC.